Below are 27 T cell receptor beta chains sequenced from a single sample in a study of blood T cell repertoires in COVID-19. Profiled with immunoSEQ multiplex PCR; TCRdb holds only in-frame clones, not every one. The sample carries some 310,000 clones, 85% to 90% recorded once. The sequenced sample consisted of PBMCs or T cells enriched from blood (not recorded which). Receptors originate from a woman aged 25 to 39 who had recovered from COVID-19.

This clone has just one count. The chain recombines TRBV21-1 with TRBJ1-2. TRBV21-1 is termed a pseudogene. The CDR3 covers 14 residues. The CDR3 nucleotides read TGTGCCAGCAGCAAAGTTCCGGGGGTCTGTGGCTACACCTTC. Amino acids: CASSKVPGVCGYTF.

This chain links TRBV6-2 or TRBV6-3 with TRBJ1-6, with a weak D call TRBD1 (6 bases). Per germline, CDR1 MNHEY and CDR2 SVGEGT. The V end lost 2 bases, the J end lost 9 bases, and 20 bases lay between the germline ends. The CDR3 consists of 17 residues. CDR3 DNA sequence: TGTGCCAGCAGTTACCTTCACGACAGGTTTGGTCGTTCACCCCTCCACTTT. Translated, it gives CASSYLHDRFGRSPLHF.

This clone turned up a few times. The chain is built from TRBV4-3 and TRBJ1-2, with D unresolved. The germline V gene encodes CDR1 LGHNA and CDR2 YSLEER. V gave up 2 bases and J gave up 5 bases, with 15 bases separating them. The CDR3 spans 15 residues. CDR3 DNA: TGCGCCAGCAGCCAATCGATTCTGGAGGTTTATGGCTACACCTTC. Translation gives CASSQSILEVYGYTF.

The chain recombines TRBV25-1 with TRBJ2-7; TRBD1 might be the D (6 bases). Trimming took off 4 bases at V and 3 bases at J, with 10 bases between the two ends. Per germline, CDR1 MGHDK and CDR2 SYGVNS. The CDR3 is 13 amino acids. The CDR3 DNA follows: TGTGCCAGCAGTGGGACAGTATTCTACGAGCAGTACTTC. It yields the protein CASSGTVFYEQYF.

This chain joins TRBV6-5 and TRBJ1-1; weak D call: TRBD1 (6 bases). The CDR3 loop spans 14 amino acids. Germline values: CDR1 MNHEY, CDR2 SVGAGI. Trimming shortened V by 6 bases and J by 0 bases, and 11 bases separated the two germline ends. The CDR3 protein is CASRVQGLNTEAFF. CDR3 coding DNA: TGTGCCAGCAGGGTTCAGGGGCTGAACACTGAAGCTTTCTTT.

This clone was seen a few times. The J gene is TRBJ2-1, the V gene TRBV19, with 8 bases lining up with TRBD2. Germline trimming cut 1 base from V and 4 bases from J; bases unmatched to any gene: 9. This CDR3 spans 17 amino acids. The germline V gene has CDR1 LNHDA and CDR2 SQIVND (reference sequence). This CDR3 reads CASSIGGSGMPYNEQFF. The CDR3 DNA reads as TGTGCCAGTAGTATAGGCGGTAGCGGGATGCCTTACAATGAGCAGTTCTTC. Complete variable domain (other parts from reference TRBV19 and TRBJ2-1): DGGITQSPKYLFRKEGQNVTLSCEQNLNHDAMYWYRQDPGQGLRLIYYSQIVNDFQKGDIAEGYSVSREKKESFPLTVTSAQKNPTAFYLCASSIGGSGMPYNEQFFGPGTRLTVL.

Turning to this clone: Within the sample, other DNA sequences also encode this same CDR3. V is TRBV7-9 and J is TRBJ2-7; TRBD2 matches 7 bases. CDR3 length equals 13 residues. The V and J ends lost 2 bases and 3 bases, in that order; junction bases with no gene match: 1. The germline V gene has CDR1 SEHNR and CDR2 FQNEAQ (reference sequence). The chain's CDR3 is CASSLTGGYEQYF. The CDR3 DNA reads TGTGCCAGCAGCTTAACGGGGGGCTACGAGCAGTACTTC.

This rearrangement joins TRBV28 to TRBJ2-1; the D gene is possibly TRBD2 (6 bases). V was pared by 4 bases and J by 8 bases, with 18 bases between. CDR3 length equals 15 residues. Germline V gene lookup returns CDR1 MDHEN and CDR2 SYDVKM. The CDR3 sequence is CASSSPGLPHDEQFF. In DNA, the CDR3 is TGTGCCAGCAGTTCTCCGGGACTCCCCCACGATGAGCAGTTCTTC.

This sequence joins TRBV25-1 and TRBJ1-6; 7 nucleotides agree with TRBD1. Per the germline V gene, CDR1 is MGHDK and CDR2 is SYGVNS. The ends lost 6 bases at V and 7 bases at J; junction bases unmatched: 9. The CDR3 is made up of 15 amino acids. The CDR3 DNA sequence: TGTGCCAGCAGATGGGGGGACAGCGGGAATTCACCCCTCCACTTT. This codes for CASRWGDSGNSPLHF.

The chain joins TRBV9 to TRBJ1-1, with 8 bases identical to TRBD1. The CDR3 has 14 residues. Germline V lookup: CDR1 SGDLS, CDR2 YYNGEE. Unmatched junction bases numbered 5, after V lost 6 bases and J lost 1 base. The DNA for the CDR3 is TGTGCCAGCAACAAACAGGGGGGGAACACTGAAGCTTTCTTT. Residues: CASNKQGGNTEAFF. The complete variable domain, with remaining parts taken from reference TRBV9 and TRBJ1-1, reads DSGVTQTPKHLITATGQRVTLRCSPRSGDLSVYWYQQSLDQGLQFLIQYYNGEERAKGNILERFSAQQFPDLHSELNLSSLELGDSALYFCASNKQGGNTEAFFGQGTRLTVV.

The chain is built from TRBV10-3 and TRBJ1-4, with D uncertain. The CDR3 runs to 11 residues. Trimming shortened V by 5 bases and J by 12 bases, and 10 bases separated the two germline ends. Germline assignment: CDR1 ENHRY and CDR2 SYGVKD. The CDR3: CAISNSMELFF. CDR3 bases: TGTGCCATCAGTAACAGCATGGAACTGTTTTTT.

J is TRBJ1-5 and V is TRBV19; D not certain. The CDR3 runs to 15 residues. The V and J ends lost 3 bases and 1 base respectively, with 10 bases between them. From germline, CDR1 is LNHDA and CDR2 SQIVND (reference sequence). The CDR3 nucleotides read TGTGCCAGTAGTATTCTCGCGGGGAGCAATCAGCCCCAGCATTTT. Translated, it gives CASSILAGSNQPQHF.

The genes are TRBV5-1 and TRBJ1-1, with D perhaps matching TRBD1 (5 bases). Between the trimmed V and J ends, which lost 0 bases and 1 base, there was a span of 13 bases. The CDR3 has 16 residues. Germline V CDR1 and CDR2: SGHRS, YFSETQ. The CDR3 DNA reads TGCGCCAGCAGCTTGGAGCGGGTCGGGGGGAACACTGAAGCTTTCTTT. Residues: CASSLERVGGNTEAFF.

The chain links TRBV11-3 to TRBJ2-2; 9 nucleotides match TRBD2. The ends lost 2 bases at V and 4 bases at J; junction bases unmatched: 5. The CDR3 is 16 amino acids. Germline CDR1 SGHNT, CDR2 YENEEA. This chain's CDR3 is CASSLPAGGGTGELFF. In nucleotides, the CDR3 is TGTGCCAGCAGCTTACCAGCGGGAGGAGGCACCGGGGAGCTGTTTTTT.

The chain combines TRBV14 with TRBJ2-5; the match to TRBD1 covers 8 bases. Germline V gene data show CDR1 as SGHDN and CDR2 as FVKESK. The CDR3 extends over 18 amino acids. The J segment lost 0 bases and the V segment lost 0 bases, leaving 9 bases of the junction unmatched. CDR3 nucleotide sequence: TGTGCCAGCAGCCAAGAACCGGAAGGGACAGGCTACCAAGAGACCCAGTACTTC. Protein sequence: CASSQEPEGTGYQETQYF.

This chain joins TRBV15 and TRBJ2-3, with D possibly being TRBD2 (5 bases). Germline CDR1 LNHNV, CDR2 YYDKDF (reference sequence). CDR3 length equals 15 residues. With 0 bases removed from V and 1 base from J, the gap between germline ends came to 8 bases. The CDR3 DNA sequence: TGTGCCACCAGCAGAGATGGGAGTGGCACAGATACGCAGTATTTT. Translation gives CATSRDGSGTDTQYF.

The chain employs TRBV5-1 and TRBJ1-4; TRBD1 matches at 8 bases. The CDR3 loop spans 14 amino acids. From germline, CDR1 is SGHRS and CDR2 YFSETQ. V dropped 4 bases and J dropped 6; count of bases not matched to a gene: 5. The CDR3 bases are TGCGCCAGCAGCCAGGGGGCGGGGGATGAAAAACTGTTTTTT. As protein: CASSQGAGDEKLFF.

Points on this clone: In the same sample, other DNA sequences code for this CDR3. The chain carries TRBV15 and TRBJ1-5; D is perhaps TRBD1 (6 bases). The length of the CDR3 is 15 residues. Trimming removed 1 base from V and 4 bases from J, with 11 bases in between. Germline values: CDR1 LNHNV, CDR2 YYDKDF (reference sequence). The CDR3 coding sequence is TGTGCCACCAGCAGAGGTGGCACAGGGAATCAGCCCCAGCATTTT. Residues: CATSRGGTGNQPQHF.

The chain employs TRBV7-2 and TRBJ2-1, with 13 bases identical to TRBD2. The CDR3 has 14 amino acids. The germline CDR1 and CDR2 sequences are SGHTA and FQGNSA. The J segment lost 9 bases and the V segment lost 10 bases, leaving 9 bases of the junction unmatched. The DNA of the CDR3 is TGTGCCATCCGAACTAGCGGGAGGGCCGGTGAGCAGTTCTTC. Protein product: CAIRTSGRAGEQFF.

The chain is built from TRBV18 and TRBJ2-7; weak D call: TRBD2 (5 bases). The CDR3 has 11 residues. Germline CDR1 and CDR2: KGHSH and LQKENI. The V end lost 5 bases, the J end lost 11 bases, and 13 bases lay between the germline ends. The DNA for the CDR3 is TGTGCCAGCTCATCGTCCTGGAGGAAGTACTTC. As protein: CASSSSWRKYF.

This sequence joins TRBV2 and TRBJ2-2; D is possibly TRBD2 (5 bases). The CDR3 is 12 amino acids. Per germline, CDR1 SNHLY and CDR2 FYNNEI. V lost 7 bases, J lost 5 bases, and 8 bases lay in between. This CDR3 is CASNEGTGELFF. The CDR3, as DNA: TGTGCCAGCAACGAGGGTACCGGGGAGCTGTTTTTT.

The chain is built from TRBV27 and TRBJ2-7, with D maybe TRBD1 (6 bases). Per germline, CDR1 MNHEY and CDR2 SMNVEV (reference sequence). The CDR3 loop spans 14 amino acids. Trimming removed 3 bases from V and 0 bases from J, with 9 bases in between. The CDR3 here is CASSFRRGSYEQYF. In nucleotides, the CDR3 is TGTGCCAGCAGTTTCCGCAGGGGCTCCTACGAGCAGTACTTC.

This clone was found once. The chain employs TRBV27 and TRBJ2-5; 7 bases agree with TRBD2. V gave up 8 bases and J gave up 5 bases; unmatched junction bases: 11. Germline V gene sequence: CDR1 MNHEY, CDR2 SMNVEV (reference sequence). This CDR3 is built from 14 residues. CDR3 nucleotide sequence: TGTGCCAGCCGCCCGGGACTACATTTGGAGACCCAGTACTTC. It is translated as CASRPGLHLETQYF.

The V gene is TRBV28, the J gene TRBJ1-1; TRBD1 is a possible D gene (5 bases). The CDR3 contains 12 residues. The germline V gene encodes CDR1 MDHEN and CDR2 SYDVKM. CDR3 sequence: CEAGTGDTEAFF. Here the CDR3 DNA reads TGTGAGGCCGGGACGGGAGACACTGAAGCTTTCTTT.

This clone was seen only once. This sequence joins TRBV2 and TRBJ1-2; D possibly corresponds to TRBD1 (6 bases). V lost 5 bases to trimming and J lost 10 bases, with 14 bases between them. The CDR3 covers 12 residues. The germline gives CDR1 SNHLY, CDR2 FYNNEI. Here the CDR3 reads CASSPRGTYYTF. The CDR3 DNA sequence: TGTGCCAGCAGTCCAAGGGGGACATACTACACCTTC. Together with reference TRBV2 and TRBJ1-2, the CDR3 gives the full variable domain: EPEVTQTPSHQVTQMGQEVILRCVPISNHLYFYWYRQILGQKVEFLVSFYNNEISEKSEIFDDQFSVERPDGSNFTLKIRSTKLEDSAMYFCASSPRGTYYTFGSGTRLTVV.

This chain links TRBV7-9 with TRBJ2-7, with TRBD1 matching 10 bases. V gave up 5 bases and J gave up 4 bases; unmatched junction bases: 11. There are 16 residues in the CDR3. Per the germline V gene, CDR1 is SEHNR and CDR2 is FQNEAQ (reference sequence). The chain's CDR3 is CASSPTRTGGAYEQYF. As DNA, the CDR3 is TGTGCCAGCAGCCCCACGAGGACAGGGGGGGCATACGAGCAGTACTTC. Full variable domain (missing parts from reference TRBV7-9 and TRBJ2-7): DTGVSQNPRHKITKRGQNVTFRCDPISEHNRLYWYRQTLGQGPEFLTYFQNEAQLEKSRLLSDRFSAERPKGSFSTLEIQRTEQGDSAMYLCASSPTRTGGAYEQYFGPGTRLTVT.

The V and J genes are TRBV27 and TRBJ1-1; D might be TRBD1 (5 bases). Germline-derived CDR1 and CDR2 are MNHEY and SMNVEV (reference sequence). CDR3 length: 15 amino acids. Trimming shortened V by 4 bases and J by 5 bases, and 17 bases separated the two germline ends. DNA of the CDR3: TGTGCCAGCAGTTCGCTCCGCCCGGGGGTGACTGAAGCTTTCTTT. Amino acid sequence: CASSSLRPGVTEAFF.